The sequence of this TCR beta chain was determined in a study of blood T cell repertoires in COVID-19. This table comes from immunoSEQ multiplex PCR, and its TCRdb copy is limited to in-frame clones, with some not included. Seen here are about 240,000 clones, around 89% observed once, and the top ten hold around 10%. The sample consisted of PBMCs or T cells enriched from blood (not recorded which). This TCR was sampled from a man aged 40-50 years who had recovered from COVID-19.

As DNA, the CDR3 is TGTGCCAGCTCACCATCCAGGAATAATGAAAAACTGTTTTTT. Amino acids: CASSPSRNNEKLFF. The rearrangement joins TRBV18 to TRBJ1-4; unclear D gene. The CDR3 covers 14 residues. CDR1 KGHSH and CDR2 LQKENI come from the germline V gene. The germline V and J ends were trimmed by 2 bases and 4 bases, with 8 bases remaining between them.